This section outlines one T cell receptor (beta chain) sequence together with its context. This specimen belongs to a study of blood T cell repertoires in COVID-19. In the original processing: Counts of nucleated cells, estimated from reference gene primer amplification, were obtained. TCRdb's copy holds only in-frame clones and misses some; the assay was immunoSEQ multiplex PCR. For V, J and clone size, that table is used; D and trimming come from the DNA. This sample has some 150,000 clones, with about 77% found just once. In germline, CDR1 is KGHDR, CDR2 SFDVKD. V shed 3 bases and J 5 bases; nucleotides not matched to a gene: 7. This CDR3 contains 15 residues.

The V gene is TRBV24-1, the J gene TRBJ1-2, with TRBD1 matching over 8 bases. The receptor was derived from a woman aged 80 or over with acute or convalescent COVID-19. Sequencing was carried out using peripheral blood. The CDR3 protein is CATSDPGQAFYGYTF. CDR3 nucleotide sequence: TGTGCCACCAGTGATCCGGGACAGGCGTTTTATGGCTACACCTTC.